This T cell receptor beta chain was captured by sequencing in a study of blood T cell repertoires in COVID-19. At the level of the study: Material from acute and convalescent COVID-19 was sourced from the United States, Italy and Spain.

This CDR3 region has 14 residues. V was clipped by 7 bases and J by 1 base, with 11 bases between them. CDR1 MDHEN and CDR2 SYDVKM come from the germline V gene. Clones were read by immunoSEQ multiplex PCR, and TCRdb kept only the in-frame ones, dropping some. The table has 86,000 or so clones, approximately 80% seen once; the top ten hold 11%. The sequence derives from a man aged 70-80 years with acute or convalescent COVID-19. The chain uses TRBV28 and TRBJ2-1, with D possibly being TRBD1 (7 bases). Sequencing used peripheral blood. In nucleotides, the CDR3 is TGTGCCAGCAATGCGGGACAGTCCTACAATGAGCAGTTCTTC. This gives the protein CASNAGQSYNEQFF.